This T cell receptor (beta chain) was recorded in a study of control samples from healthy donors and cancer patients (dated by TCRdb to 2018 to 2020). Library construction relied on the immunoSEQ multiplex PCR assay. What TCRdb holds here is the immuneACCESS table cut down to in-frame rearrangements. Part of the clones is not present; checked against another copy, under half of the missing clones reflect an unresolved V gene, and the others are unexplained. The sample table contains 150,000 to 200,000 clones; only one count was recorded for 90% to 95% of them. The biggest ten clones account for more than 1.1% of the sample. This clone was recorded a few times. It has no known antigen specificity. The input lacks base qualities; no much larger clone sits a single base away. The V and J ends are trimmed by 2 bases and 5 bases, leaving 11 bases between them. The CDR3 covers 14 residues, taking in both the cysteine and the phenylalanine. The entry retains the CDR3 DNA only, 42 bases that are in frame from base 1. Via the germline V gene, CDR1 is SGHDT and CDR2 YYEEEE.

The sequence came from a man younger than 30 in good health. The specimen sequenced was blood. The chain uses TRBV5-6 and TRBJ1-3; the D gene is perhaps TRBD1, on 5 matching bases. The sequenced DNA: TGTGCCAGCAGCTTTGAGGGGCAACGAAACACCATATATTTT. Translation gives CASSFEGQRNTIYF.